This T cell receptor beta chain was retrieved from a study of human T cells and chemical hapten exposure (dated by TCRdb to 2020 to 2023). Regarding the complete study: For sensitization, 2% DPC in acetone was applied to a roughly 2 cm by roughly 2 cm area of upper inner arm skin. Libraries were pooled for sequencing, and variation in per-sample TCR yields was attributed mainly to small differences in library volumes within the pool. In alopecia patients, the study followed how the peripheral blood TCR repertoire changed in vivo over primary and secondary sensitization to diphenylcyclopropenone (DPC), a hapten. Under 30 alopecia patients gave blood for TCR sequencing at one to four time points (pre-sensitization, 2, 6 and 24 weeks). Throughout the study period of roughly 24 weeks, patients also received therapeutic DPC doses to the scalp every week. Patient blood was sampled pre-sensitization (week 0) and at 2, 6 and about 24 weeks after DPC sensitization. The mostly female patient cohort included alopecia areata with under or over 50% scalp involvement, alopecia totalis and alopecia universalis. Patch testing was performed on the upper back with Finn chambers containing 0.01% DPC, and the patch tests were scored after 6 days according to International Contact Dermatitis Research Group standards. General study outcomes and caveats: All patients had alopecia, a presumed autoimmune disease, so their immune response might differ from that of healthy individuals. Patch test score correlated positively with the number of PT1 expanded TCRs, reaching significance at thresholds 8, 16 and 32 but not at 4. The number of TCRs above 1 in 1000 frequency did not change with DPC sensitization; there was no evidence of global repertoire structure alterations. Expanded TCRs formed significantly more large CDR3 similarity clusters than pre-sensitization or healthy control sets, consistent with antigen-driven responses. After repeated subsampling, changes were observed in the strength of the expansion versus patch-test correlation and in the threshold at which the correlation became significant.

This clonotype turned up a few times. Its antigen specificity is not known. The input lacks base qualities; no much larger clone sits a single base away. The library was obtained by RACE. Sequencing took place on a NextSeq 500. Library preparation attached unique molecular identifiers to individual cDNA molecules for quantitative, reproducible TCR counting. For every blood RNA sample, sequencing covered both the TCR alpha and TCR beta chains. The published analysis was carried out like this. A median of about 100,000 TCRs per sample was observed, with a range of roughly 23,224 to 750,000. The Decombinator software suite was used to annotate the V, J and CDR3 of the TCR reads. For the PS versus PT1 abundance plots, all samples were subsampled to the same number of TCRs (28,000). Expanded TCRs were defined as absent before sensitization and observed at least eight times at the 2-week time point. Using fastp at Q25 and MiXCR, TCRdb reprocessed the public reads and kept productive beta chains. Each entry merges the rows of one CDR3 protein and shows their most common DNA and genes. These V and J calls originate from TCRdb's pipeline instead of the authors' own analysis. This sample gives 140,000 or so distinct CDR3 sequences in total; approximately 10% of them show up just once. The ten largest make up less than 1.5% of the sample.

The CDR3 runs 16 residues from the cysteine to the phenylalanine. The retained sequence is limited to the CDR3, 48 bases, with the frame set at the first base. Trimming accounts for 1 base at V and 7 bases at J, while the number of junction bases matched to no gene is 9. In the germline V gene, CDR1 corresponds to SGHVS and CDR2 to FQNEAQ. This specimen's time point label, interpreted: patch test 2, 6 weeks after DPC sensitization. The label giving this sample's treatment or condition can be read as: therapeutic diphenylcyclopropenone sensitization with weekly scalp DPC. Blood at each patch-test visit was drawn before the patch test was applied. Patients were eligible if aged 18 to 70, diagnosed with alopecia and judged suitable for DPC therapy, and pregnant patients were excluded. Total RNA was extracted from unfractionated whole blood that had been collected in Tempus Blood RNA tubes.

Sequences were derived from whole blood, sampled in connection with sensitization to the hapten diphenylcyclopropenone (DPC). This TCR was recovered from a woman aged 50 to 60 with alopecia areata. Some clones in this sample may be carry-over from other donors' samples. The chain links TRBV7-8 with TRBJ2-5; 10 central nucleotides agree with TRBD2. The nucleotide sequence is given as TGTGCCAGCAGCTTAGGAGTAGCGGGAGGCCAGGGGACCCAGTACTTC. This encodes CASSLGVAGGQGTQYF.